The entry below gives a single T cell receptor beta chain sequence along with its context. Data came from immunoSEQ multiplex PCR; TCRdb stores just in-frame clones and leaves some out. The sample shows more than 300,000 clones, more than 70% of them seen only once. The treatment is: 15 to 20 received Ad26.COV2.S at low or high dose, single or two shots; 5 received placebo; per-sample allocation not given. Material that was analyzed had been drawn on day 63 after the first vaccine or placebo injection. Within Boston, the person who donated was an adult of 18-55 years. This CDR3 has 16 amino acids. The germline CDR1 and CDR2 sequences are SGHRS and YFSETQ. Trimming at V came to 3 bases and at J to 9 bases, leaving 14 bases not matched to a gene. These data are taken from a study of Ad26.COV2.S vaccination and SARS-CoV-2 variants. Study as a whole: Within the COV1001 Ad26.COV2.S trial arm, the donor was enrolled.

The origin of this receptor is a person aged 18-65 years who received the Ad26.COV2.S COVID-19 vaccine or a placebo. J is TRBJ2-1 and V is TRBV5-1, with 8 nucleotides matching TRBD2. The material was peripheral blood, obtained in a trial of Ad26.COV2.S vaccine versus placebo. The CDR3 DNA follows: TGCGCCAGCAGCTCGCCCGGTACTAGCGGTTTAGGTGAGCAGTTCTTC. It translates to CASSSPGTSGLGEQFF. Full variable domain (missing parts from reference TRBV5-1 and TRBJ2-1): KAGVTQTPRYLIKTRGQQVTLSCSPISGHRSVSWYQQTPGQGLQFLFEYFSETQRNKGNFPGRFSGRQFSNSRSEMNVSTLELGDSALYLCASSSPGTSGLGEQFFGPGTRLTVL.